Below, 29 T cell receptor beta chains from the same sample are listed, as sequenced in a study of OX40 agonist ivuxolimab in advanced cancers. Generated by immunoSEQ multiplex PCR, the TCRdb table keeps only in-frame clones and is missing some. The table records about 63,000 clones, 75% to 90% of them present only once. This specimen consisted of CD4+ or CD8+ T cells sorted from blood, obtained in a trial of the OX40 agonist ivuxolimab. The receptors derive from an adult with an advanced solid tumor such as melanoma, head and neck, liver or kidney cancer.

This sequence joins TRBV18 and TRBJ1-4; TRBD1 aligns across 7 bases. Trimming at V came to 3 bases and at J to 8 bases, leaving 6 bases not matched to a gene. CDR1 is KGHSH, CDR2 LQKENI, per germline. This CDR3 has 14 amino acids. CDR3 bases: TGTGCCAGCTCACCCGGCCAGGGGGGGGAAAAACTGTTTTTT. Translating it yields CASSPGQGGEKLFF.

V gene TRBV25-1 combines with J gene TRBJ2-6; weak D call: TRBD1 (5 bases). Germline loops: CDR1 MGHDK, CDR2 SYGVNS. Trimming removed 11 bases from V and 0 bases from J, with 17 bases in between. This CDR3 comprises 16 residues. CDR3 sequence reads: CAGFQGCDSGANVLTF. For the CDR3, the DNA is TGTGCCGGATTTCAGGGTTGTGACTCTGGGGCCAACGTCCTGACTTTC.

The chain links TRBV10-3 to TRBJ2-2; a possible D gene is TRBD1 (6 bases). Germline V gives CDR1 ENHRY, CDR2 SYGVKD. The CDR3 consists of 15 residues. With 6 bases removed from V and 0 bases from J, the gap between germline ends came to 11 bases. CDR3 in amino acids: CAIRTGTTNTGELFF. CDR3 sequence (DNA): TGTGCCATCAGGACCGGGACAACGAACACCGGGGAGCTGTTTTTT.

DNA of the CDR3: TGTGCCAGCAGCTCCCCGGGACAGGTTAAAGAGACCCAGTACTTC. Its translation is CASSSPGQVKETQYF. This chain connects TRBV5-4 to TRBJ2-5; 8 positions agree with TRBD1. V lost 3 bases and J lost 3; bases outside the gene matches: 7. Germline-derived CDR1 and CDR2 are SGHNT and YYREEE (reference sequence). The CDR3 totals 15 residues.

The chain links TRBV10-3 to TRBJ1-2, with 8 bases matching TRBD1. Trimming removed 6 bases from V and 8 bases from J; junction bases left unmatched: 11. The CDR3 runs to 14 residues. Germline lookup yields CDR1 ENHRY and CDR2 SYGVKD. The CDR3 coding sequence is TGTGCCATCAGGCCCTCGGACAGGGTGAACGGCTACACCTTC. Encoded protein: CAIRPSDRVNGYTF.

The chain employs TRBV7-9 and TRBJ1-2, with D possibly being TRBD1 (5 bases). Germline-derived CDR1 and CDR2 are SEHNR and FQNEAQ (reference sequence). CDR3 length: 15 residues. The V and J ends lost 5 bases and 4 bases respectively, with 17 bases between them. DNA for the CDR3: TGTGCCAGCAGCCCGTCGGGGGGGGGTGCCTATGGCTACACCTTC. This sequence encodes CASSPSGGGAYGYTF.

This chain joins TRBV28 and TRBJ2-7; D may correspond to TRBD1 or TRBD2 (5 bases each). Per the germline V gene, CDR1 is MDHEN and CDR2 is SYDVKM. This CDR3 contains 14 residues. The V end was cut by 7 bases, the J end by 3 bases, with 16 bases between. CDR3 sequence (DNA): TGTGCCAGCACCGAAGGGGTACTAGGCTACGAGCAGTACTTC. Translation: CASTEGVLGYEQYF.

The chain couples TRBV5-1 to TRBJ1-2; 8 bases map to TRBD1. This CDR3 has 14 amino acids. Germline-derived CDR1 and CDR2 are SGHRS and YFSETQ. V shed 4 bases, J shed 2 bases, and the junction held 4 bases outside the gene matches. The DNA for the CDR3 is TGCGCCAGCAGCCAAGGACAGGGAAACTATGGCTACACCTTC. It codes for CASSQGQGNYGYTF.

The chain joins TRBV2 to TRBJ2-2; D is uncertain. Trimming stripped 7 bases from V and 3 bases from J, with 12 bases between. Germline V gives CDR1 SNHLY, CDR2 FYNNEI. The length of the CDR3 is 14 residues. The CDR3 bases are TGTGCCAGCACTACCGGGTCGGACACCGGGGAGCTGTTTTTT. Its translation is CASTTGSDTGELFF.

V usage is TRBV6-5 and J usage is TRBJ2-7; the match to TRBD1 covers 7 bases. Germline V gene lookup returns CDR1 MNHEY and CDR2 SVGAGI. With 2 bases clipped from V and 5 bases from J, the junction kept 9 bases outside the gene matches. This CDR3 has 15 amino acids. The CDR3 coding sequence is TGTGCCAGCAGTTACCAGCTGGGACAGCCCGACGAGCAGTACTTC. It encodes CASSYQLGQPDEQYF.

The chain employs TRBV5-1 and TRBJ2-5; D is tentatively TRBD1 or TRBD2 (6 bases each). This CDR3 has 13 amino acids. The germline V gene encodes CDR1 SGHRS and CDR2 YFSETQ. V lost 6 bases, J lost 13 bases, and 22 bases lay in between. The CDR3 DNA reads as TGCGCCAGCACCTATAGGTGGAGGGACAAACCGTACTTC. Its protein product is CASTYRWRDKPYF.

This clone was observed a single time. This rearrangement joins TRBV5-1 to TRBJ2-1; the match to TRBD2 covers 8 bases. V dropped 4 bases and J dropped 0; count of bases not matched to a gene: 6. The CDR3 is made up of 16 amino acids. Germline values: CDR1 SGHRS, CDR2 YFSETQ. This chain's CDR3 is CASSPLAGSSYNEQFF. The CDR3 DNA follows: TGCGCCAGCAGCCCATTAGCGGGAAGCTCCTACAATGAGCAGTTCTTC.

The chain couples TRBV28 to TRBJ1-2; no definite D call. CDR1 and CDR2 (germline): MDHEN, SYDVKM. This CDR3 comprises 13 residues. The V and J ends lost 6 bases and 1 base respectively, with 9 bases between them. The DNA for the CDR3 is TGTGCCAGCAGATCTGACATTAACTATGGCTACACCTTC. Its protein is CASRSDINYGYTF.

The chain couples TRBV7-3 to TRBJ2-1, with TRBD2 as a possible D gene (6 bases). Trimming shortened V by 0 bases and J by 5 bases, and 14 bases separated the two germline ends. Germline CDR1 reads SGHTA; CDR2 reads FQGTGA. CDR3 length equals 16 residues. The CDR3 sequence is CASSLTVGSSHNEQFF. The CDR3 coding sequence is TGTGCCAGCAGCTTAACGGTCGGGAGTTCCCACAATGAGCAGTTCTTC.

The J gene is TRBJ2-2, the V gene TRBV18; no reliable D call. CDR1 and CDR2 from the germline V gene are KGHSH and LQKENI. The CDR3 has 15 residues. V was shortened by 1 base and J by 5 bases, with 11 bases between the two germline ends. CDR3 nucleotides: TGTGCCAGCTCACCACAGCCCATCGGGACCGGGGAGCTGTTTTTT. Translated, it gives CASSPQPIGTGELFF.

This sequence joins TRBV6-1 and TRBJ1-4, with D possibly matching TRBD1 (6 bases). The CDR3 is 14 residues long. V lost 1 base, J lost 8 bases, and 11 bases lay in between. Germline V lookup: CDR1 MNHNS, CDR2 SASEGT. CDR3 coding DNA: TGTGCCAGCAGTGAAGGAGGTGGGGGCGAAAAACTGTTTTTT. This gives the protein CASSEGGGGEKLFF.

The rearrangement links TRBV7-9 to TRBJ2-3; 10 nucleotides align to TRBD2. After removal of 5 bases from V and 4 bases from J, the junction contained 9 bases not matched to a gene. This CDR3 has 16 amino acids. CDR1 and CDR2 from the germline V gene are SEHNR and FQNEAQ (reference sequence). In DNA, the CDR3 is TGTGCCAGCAGCGTCTTACTAGCGGGGCTGGCAGATACGCAGTATTTT. Its protein is CASSVLLAGLADTQYF. Complete variable domain (other parts from reference TRBV7-9 and TRBJ2-3): DTGVSQNPRHKITKRGQNVTFRCDPISEHNRLYWYRQTLGQGPEFLTYFQNEAQLEKSRLLSDRFSAERPKGSFSTLEIQRTEQGDSAMYLCASSVLLAGLADTQYFGPGTRLTVL.

The chain has TRBV2 and TRBJ1-5, with no clear D. Germline CDR1 SNHLY, CDR2 FYNNEI. There are 12 residues in the CDR3. V lost 4 bases and J 7 bases, leaving 8 bases between the germline ends. Here the CDR3 DNA reads TGTGCCAGCAGTGGCGGAGGGCAGCCCCAGCATTTT. Translating it yields CASSGGGQPQHF.

CDR3 loop: CASSPGTGAVYEQYF. The CDR3, as DNA: TGTGCCAGCTCACCTGGGACAGGGGCCGTCTACGAGCAGTACTTC. The rearrangement joins TRBV18 to TRBJ2-7; TRBD1 agrees at 10 bases. The germline gives CDR1 KGHSH, CDR2 LQKENI. J gave up 3 bases and V 3 bases, and 5 bases lay outside the gene matches. This CDR3 contains 15 residues. The full variable domain, completed using reference TRBV18 and TRBJ2-7, is NAGVMQNPRHLVRRRGQEARLRCSPMKGHSHVYWYRQLPEEGLKFMVYLQKENIIDESGMPKERFSAEFPKEGPSILRIQQVVRGDSAAYFCASSPGTGAVYEQYFGPGTRLTVT.

The genes are TRBV19 and TRBJ1-3; D not resolved. Germline V CDR1 and CDR2: LNHDA, SQIVND (reference sequence). The CDR3 consists of 15 residues. Trimming stripped 5 bases from V and 0 bases from J, with 11 bases between. The CDR3, as DNA: TGTGCCAGTAGTGCTCAATTCGTCTCTGGAAACACCATATATTTT. It is translated as CASSAQFVSGNTIYF.

This clone was found once. The J gene is TRBJ1-1, the V gene TRBV18; no reliable D call. Germline-derived CDR1 and CDR2 are KGHSH and LQKENI. This CDR3 region has 15 residues. Trimming removed 3 bases from V and 0 bases from J, with 11 bases in between. The CDR3 region is CASSPLPQLNTEAFF. Written as DNA, the CDR3 is TGTGCCAGCTCACCGCTCCCCCAGTTGAACACTGAAGCTTTCTTT.

This clone was seen only a few times. The CDR3 here is CASSISAGINTEAFF. CDR3 nucleotides: TGTGCCAGTAGTATATCTGCAGGGATTAACACTGAAGCTTTCTTT. This chain joins TRBV19 and TRBJ1-1, with a tentative D call TRBD1 (5 bases). CDR1 is LNHDA and CDR2 is SQIVND in the germline V gene (reference sequence). The CDR3 extends over 15 amino acids. V was pared by 2 bases and J by 2 bases, with 12 bases between.

This chain connects TRBV5-1 to TRBJ2-2, with TRBD2 identical over 7 bases. This CDR3 is 15 amino acids long. The junction had 4 bases not matched to a gene; V was cut back by 0 bases and J by 5 bases. Germline V gene sequence: CDR1 SGHRS, CDR2 YFSETQ. DNA of the CDR3: TGCGCCAGCAGCTTGGATGGGAGGGAGACCGGGGAGCTGTTTTTT. Amino acid sequence: CASSLDGRETGELFF.

V gene TRBV19 combines with J gene TRBJ2-3, with D uncertain. Trimming took 6 bases from V and 2 from J, leaving 9 bases between them. Looked up from germline, CDR1 is LNHDA and CDR2 is SQIVND (reference sequence). This CDR3 comprises 13 residues. Here the CDR3 reads CASSYSTTDTQYF. CDR3 sequence (DNA): TGTGCCAGTAGCTACTCGACCACAGATACGCAGTATTTT.

The V gene is TRBV18, the J gene TRBJ2-5, with TRBD1 matching 7 bases. CDR3 length equals 13 residues. The germline V gene has CDR1 KGHSH and CDR2 LQKENI. V lost 2 bases to trimming and J lost 4 bases; unmatched junction nucleotides: 1. CDR3 sequence reads: CASSPTGAETQYF. The CDR3 DNA sequence: TGTGCCAGCTCACCAACAGGGGCAGAGACCCAGTACTTC. The full variable domain, completed using reference TRBV18 and TRBJ2-5, is NAGVMQNPRHLVRRRGQEARLRCSPMKGHSHVYWYRQLPEEGLKFMVYLQKENIIDESGMPKERFSAEFPKEGPSILRIQQVVRGDSAAYFCASSPTGAETQYFGPGTRLLVL.

The V call is TRBV4-1, the J call TRBJ1-1; the D is unclear. The CDR3 loop spans 15 amino acids. Germline CDR1 MGHRA, CDR2 YSYEKL. Trimming stripped 1 base from V and 0 bases from J, with 9 bases between. In DNA form, the CDR3 reads TGCGCCAGCAGCCAAGGAAATTGGGTGAACACTGAAGCTTTCTTT. It codes for CASSQGNWVNTEAFF.

The chain couples TRBV2 to TRBJ1-4, with 7 bases identical to TRBD1. The ends lost 11 bases at V and 0 bases at J; junction bases unmatched: 9. Germline values: CDR1 SNHLY, CDR2 FYNNEI. The CDR3 contains 15 residues. Here the CDR3 reads CALGGTAATNEKLFF. In DNA, the CDR3 is TGTGCCTTAGGCGGGACAGCGGCAACTAATGAAAAACTGTTTTTT.

The chain has TRBV2 and TRBJ2-3, with D unresolved. Germline assignment: CDR1 SNHLY and CDR2 FYNNEI. The CDR3 extends over 15 amino acids. V lost 7 bases, J lost 2 bases, and 16 bases lay in between. The CDR3 region is CASTQGGSFTDTQYF. CDR3 sequence (DNA): TGTGCCAGCACCCAAGGTGGTTCTTTCACAGATACGCAGTATTTT. Looking up the rest from reference TRBV2 and TRBJ2-3 gives the full variable domain: EPEVTQTPSHQVTQMGQEVILRCVPISNHLYFYWYRQILGQKVEFLVSFYNNEISEKSEIFDDQFSVERPDGSNFTLKIRSTKLEDSAMYFCASTQGGSFTDTQYFGPGTRLTVL.

The V gene is TRBV7-9, the J gene TRBJ2-3, with D hard to call. Trimming pared 4 bases from V and 2 bases from J, leaving 1 base between. CDR3 length: 11 amino acids. The germline gives CDR1 SEHNR, CDR2 FQNEAQ (reference sequence). CDR3 sequence reads: CASSSTDTQYF. The CDR3 bases are TGTGCCAGCAGCTCCACAGATACGCAGTATTTT. The full variable domain, its missing parts supplied by reference TRBV7-9 and TRBJ2-3, is DTGVSQNPRHKITKRGQNVTFRCDPISEHNRLYWYRQTLGQGPEFLTYFQNEAQLEKSRLLSDRFSAERPKGSFSTLEIQRTEQGDSAMYLCASSSTDTQYFGPGTRLTVL.